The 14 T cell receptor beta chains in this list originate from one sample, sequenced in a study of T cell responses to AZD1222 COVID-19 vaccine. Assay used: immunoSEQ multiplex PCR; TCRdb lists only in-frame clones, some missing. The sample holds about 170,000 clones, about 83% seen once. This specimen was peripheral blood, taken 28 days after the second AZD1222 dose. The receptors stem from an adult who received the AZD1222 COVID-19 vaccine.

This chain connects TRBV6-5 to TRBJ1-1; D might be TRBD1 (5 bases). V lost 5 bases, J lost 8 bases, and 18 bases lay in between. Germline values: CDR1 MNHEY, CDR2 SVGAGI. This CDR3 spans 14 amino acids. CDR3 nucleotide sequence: TGTGCCAGCAGTCCCTCGGGGGGTCGTAGAGAAGCTTTCTTT. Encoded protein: CASSPSGGRREAFF.

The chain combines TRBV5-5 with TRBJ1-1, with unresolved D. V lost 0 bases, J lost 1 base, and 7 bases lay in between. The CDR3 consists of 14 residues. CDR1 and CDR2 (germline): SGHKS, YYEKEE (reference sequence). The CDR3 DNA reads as TGTGCCAGCAGCTTGGCCGCAGAGAACACTGAAGCTTTCTTT. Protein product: CASSLAAENTEAFF.

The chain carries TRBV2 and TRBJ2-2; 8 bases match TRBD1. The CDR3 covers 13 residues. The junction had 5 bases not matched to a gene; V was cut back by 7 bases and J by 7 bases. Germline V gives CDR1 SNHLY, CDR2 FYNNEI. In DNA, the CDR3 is TGTGCCAGCAACGGACAGGGCTTCGGGGAGCTGTTTTTT. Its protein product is CASNGQGFGELFF.

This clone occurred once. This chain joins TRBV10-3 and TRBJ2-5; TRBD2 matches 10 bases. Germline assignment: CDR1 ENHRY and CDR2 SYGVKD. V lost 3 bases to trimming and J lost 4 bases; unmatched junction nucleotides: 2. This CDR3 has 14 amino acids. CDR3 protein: CAISDSSGGETQYF. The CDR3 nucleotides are TGTGCCATCAGTGATTCTAGCGGGGGAGAGACCCAGTACTTC.

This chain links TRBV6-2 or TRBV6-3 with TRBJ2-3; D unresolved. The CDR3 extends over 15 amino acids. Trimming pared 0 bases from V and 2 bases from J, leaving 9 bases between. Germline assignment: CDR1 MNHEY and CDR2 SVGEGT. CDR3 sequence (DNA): TGTGCCAGCAGTTACTCGGCCGGAGACACAGATACGCAGTATTTT. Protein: CASSYSAGDTDTQYF.

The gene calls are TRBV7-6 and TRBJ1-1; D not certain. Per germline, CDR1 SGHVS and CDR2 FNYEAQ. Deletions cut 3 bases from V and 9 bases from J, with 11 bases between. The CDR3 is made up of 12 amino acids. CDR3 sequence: CASSFIGSQAFF. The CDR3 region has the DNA TGTGCCAGCAGCTTTATTGGGTCTCAAGCTTTCTTT.

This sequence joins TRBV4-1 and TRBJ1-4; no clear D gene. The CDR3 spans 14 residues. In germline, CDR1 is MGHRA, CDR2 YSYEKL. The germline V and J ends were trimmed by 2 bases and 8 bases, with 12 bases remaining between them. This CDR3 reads CASSQQGSSEKLFF. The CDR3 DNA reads TGCGCCAGCAGCCAACAAGGGTCCTCCGAAAAACTGTTTTTT.

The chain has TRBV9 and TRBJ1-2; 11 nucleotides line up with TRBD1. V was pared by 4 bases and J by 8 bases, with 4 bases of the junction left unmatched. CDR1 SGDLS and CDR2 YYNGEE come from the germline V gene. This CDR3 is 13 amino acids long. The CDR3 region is CASSPGTGGGYTF. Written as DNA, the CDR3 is TGTGCCAGCAGCCCAGGGACAGGGGGAGGCTACACCTTC.

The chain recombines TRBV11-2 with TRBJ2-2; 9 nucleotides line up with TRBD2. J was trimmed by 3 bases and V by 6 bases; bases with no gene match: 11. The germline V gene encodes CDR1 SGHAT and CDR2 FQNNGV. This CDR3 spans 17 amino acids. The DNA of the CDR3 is TGTGCCAGCAGACCGCTGCGGGGGGGCGTGTACACCGGGGAGCTGTTTTTT. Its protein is CASRPLRGGVYTGELFF. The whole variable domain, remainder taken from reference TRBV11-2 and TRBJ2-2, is EAGVAQSPRYKIIEKRQSVAFWCNPISGHATLYWYQQILGQGPKLLIQFQNNGVVDDSQLPKDRFSAERLKGVDSTLKIQPAKLEDSAVYLCASRPLRGGVYTGELFFGEGSRLTVL.

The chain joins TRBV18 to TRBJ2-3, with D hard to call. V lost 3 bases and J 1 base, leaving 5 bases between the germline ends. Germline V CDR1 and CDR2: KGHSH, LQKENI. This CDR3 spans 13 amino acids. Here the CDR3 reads CASSPGRTDTQYF. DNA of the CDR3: TGTGCCAGCTCACCCGGCCGCACAGATACGCAGTATTTT.

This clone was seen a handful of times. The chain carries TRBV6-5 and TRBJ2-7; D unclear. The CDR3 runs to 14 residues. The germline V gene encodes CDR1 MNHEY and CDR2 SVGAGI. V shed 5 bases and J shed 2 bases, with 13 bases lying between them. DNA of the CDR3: TGTGCCAGCAGTCTAGGTTGGGATACCTACGAGCAGTACTTC. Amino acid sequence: CASSLGWDTYEQYF.

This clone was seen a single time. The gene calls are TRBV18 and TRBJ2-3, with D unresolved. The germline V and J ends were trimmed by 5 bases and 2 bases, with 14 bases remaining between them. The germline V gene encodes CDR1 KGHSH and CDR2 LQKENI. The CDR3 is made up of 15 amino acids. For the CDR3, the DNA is TGTGCCAGCTCAGACCAGCAGGCGGTCACAGATACGCAGTATTTT. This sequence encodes CASSDQQAVTDTQYF. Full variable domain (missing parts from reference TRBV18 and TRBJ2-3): NAGVMQNPRHLVRRRGQEARLRCSPMKGHSHVYWYRQLPEEGLKFMVYLQKENIIDESGMPKERFSAEFPKEGPSILRIQQVVRGDSAAYFCASSDQQAVTDTQYFGPGTRLTVL.

The CDR3 DNA reads TGTGCCAGTAGTGGGTGGCGGAGCACAGATACGCAGTATTTT. This translates into CASSGWRSTDTQYF. The genes are TRBV19 and TRBJ2-3; D gene unclear. The ends were cut back, 5 bases at V and 0 bases at J, with 9 bases in the middle. The germline V gene has CDR1 LNHDA and CDR2 SQIVND (reference sequence). The CDR3 has 14 amino acids.

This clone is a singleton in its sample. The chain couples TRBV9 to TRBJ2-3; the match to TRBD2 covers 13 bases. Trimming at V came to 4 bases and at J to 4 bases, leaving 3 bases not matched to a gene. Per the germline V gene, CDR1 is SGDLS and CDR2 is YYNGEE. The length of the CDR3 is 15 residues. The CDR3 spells CASSPGTSGADTQYF. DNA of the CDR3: TGTGCCAGCAGCCCTGGGACTAGCGGGGCAGATACGCAGTATTTT.